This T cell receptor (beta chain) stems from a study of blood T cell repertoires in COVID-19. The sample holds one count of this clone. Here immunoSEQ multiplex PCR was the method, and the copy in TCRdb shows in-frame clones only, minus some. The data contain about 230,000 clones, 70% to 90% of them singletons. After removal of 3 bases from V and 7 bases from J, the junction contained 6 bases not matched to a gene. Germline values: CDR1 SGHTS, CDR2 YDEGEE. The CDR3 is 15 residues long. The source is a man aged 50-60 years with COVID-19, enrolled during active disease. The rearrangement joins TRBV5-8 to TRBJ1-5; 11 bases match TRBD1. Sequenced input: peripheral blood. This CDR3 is CASSSGQGAWQPQHF. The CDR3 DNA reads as TGTGCCAGCAGCTCCGGACAGGGGGCTTGGCAGCCCCAGCATTTT. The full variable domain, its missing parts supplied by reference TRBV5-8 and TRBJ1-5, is EAGVTQSPTHLIKTRGQQATLRCSPISGHTSVYWYQQALGLGLQFLLWYDEGEERNRGNFPPRFSGRQFPNYSSELNVNALELEDSALYLCASSSGQGAWQPQHFGDGTRLSIL.